Presented here are 16 T cell receptor beta chains from one specimen sequenced in a study of T cell responses to AZD1222 COVID-19 vaccine. Profiled with immunoSEQ multiplex PCR; TCRdb holds only in-frame clones, not every one. The sample has roughly 90,000 clones; just over 90% are singletons. Material: peripheral blood, obtained on day 0 of MenACWY control vaccination. The receptors here all came from an adult in good health.

This chain joins TRBV21-1 and TRBJ2-5; the table's D call, TRBD2, has no DNA check behind it. TRBV21-1 is designated a pseudogene. The CDR3 contains 13 residues. The CDR3 region has the DNA TGTGCCAGCAGGACTTTGGCTTTAGAGACCCAGTACTTC. Protein: CASRTLALETQYF.

The CDR3 here is CASSPGQGANQPQHF. The DNA for the CDR3 is TGCGCCAGCAGCCCGGGACAGGGAGCCAATCAGCCCCAGCATTTT. The chain links TRBV5-1 to TRBJ1-5, with TRBD1 matching over 9 bases. The V and J ends lost 4 bases and 3 bases, in that order; junction bases with no gene match: 5. This CDR3 has 15 residues. In germline, CDR1 is SGHRS, CDR2 YFSETQ.

The CDR3 is CASSLGRGEQYF. The CDR3 nucleotides read TGTGCCAGCAGCTTGGGTAGGGGCGAGCAGTACTTC. The rearrangement uses TRBV5-6 and TRBJ2-7, with D tentatively TRBD1 (5 bases). Germline V lookup: CDR1 SGHDT, CDR2 YYEEEE. The V gene lost 0 bases and the J gene lost 6 bases, with 7 bases spanning the gap. CDR3 length: 12 residues.

This chain joins TRBV28 and TRBJ2-7, with D perhaps TRBD1 (6 bases). V was shortened by 4 bases and J by 5 bases, with 18 bases between the two germline ends. Germline CDR1 and CDR2: MDHEN and SYDVKM. The CDR3 length is 15 residues. The CDR3 is CASSSIQGSGNEQYF. The CDR3 bases are TGTGCCAGCAGTTCCATCCAGGGGAGTGGTAACGAGCAGTACTTC.

The CDR3 here is CASSPFSGNTIYF. The CDR3 region has the DNA TGTGCCAGCTCACCTTTCTCTGGAAACACCATATATTTT. The J gene is TRBJ1-3, the V gene TRBV18, with unresolved D. Germline-derived CDR1 and CDR2 are KGHSH and LQKENI. This CDR3 is 13 amino acids long. The germline V and J ends were trimmed by 3 bases and 0 bases, with 3 bases remaining between them.

The chain employs TRBV14 and TRBJ2-1, with D possibly being TRBD1 or TRBD2 (6 bases each). Trimming removed 3 bases at V and 8 bases at J, with 23 bases between. CDR3 length equals 17 residues. Germline CDR1 reads SGHDN; CDR2 reads FVKESK. The CDR3 nucleotides read TGTGCCAGCAGCCACACCCCGTGGGGGGCACTCCTTGATGAGCAGTTCTTC. It specifies CASSHTPWGALLDEQFF.

The chain employs TRBV10-2 and TRBJ1-2; no clear D. The V gene lost 2 bases and the J gene lost 5 bases, with 9 bases spanning the gap. Looked up from germline, CDR1 is WSHSY and CDR2 is SAAADI. The CDR3 loop spans 13 amino acids. The CDR3 loop is CASSEGTPYGYTF. The CDR3 coding sequence is TGCGCCAGCAGTGAGGGAACACCGTATGGCTACACCTTC.

This chain joins TRBV28 and TRBJ1-6; weak D call: TRBD1 (5 bases). Trimming took off 6 bases at V and 7 bases at J, with 16 bases between the two ends. The V gene's germline CDR1 is MDHEN and CDR2 SYDVKM. The CDR3 has 15 residues. The CDR3 region is CASSTPPDTNSPLHF. Here the CDR3 DNA reads TGTGCCAGCAGCACTCCTCCGGACACCAATTCACCCCTCCACTTT.

The V call is TRBV30, the J call TRBJ1-2; 8 positions match TRBD1. The CDR3 loop spans 15 amino acids. V trimming: 2 bases; J trimming: 0 bases; junction bases outside the gene matches: 5. The germline CDR1 and CDR2 sequences are GTSNPN and SVGIG (reference sequence). CDR3 DNA: TGTGCCTGGAGTAGGACAGGGCTCGCTAACTATGGCTACACCTTC. Residues: CAWSRTGLANYGYTF.

This chain connects TRBV4-3 to TRBJ1-4; perhaps TRBD1 as D (6 bases). Trimming left V 4 bases short and J 8 bases short, with 20 bases between. The germline V gene has CDR1 LGHNA and CDR2 YSLEER. The CDR3 is made up of 16 amino acids. The CDR3 DNA follows: TGCGCCAGCAGCCTATACATAGGACAGTCGCGGGAAAAACTGTTTTTT. Translation: CASSLYIGQSREKLFF.

The chain combines TRBV24-1 with TRBJ2-6, with D unclear. Germline CDR1 and CDR2: KGHDR and SFDVKD. V was pared by 7 bases and J by 0 bases, with 3 bases between. The CDR3 extends over 13 amino acids. The CDR3 loop reads CATSLSGANVLTF. The CDR3 bases are TGTGCCACCAGCCTCTCTGGGGCCAACGTCCTGACTTTC.

The rearrangement links TRBV5-1 to TRBJ2-1; maybe TRBD2 (5 bases). Germline V lookup: CDR1 SGHRS, CDR2 YFSETQ. This CDR3 spans 15 amino acids. The V gene lost 5 bases and the J gene lost 0 bases, with 12 bases spanning the gap. The DNA of the CDR3 is TGCGCCAGCAGTTCGATAGCGAGCTCCTACAATGAGCAGTTCTTC. Translation gives CASSSIASSYNEQFF.

This chain connects TRBV28 to TRBJ1-1; 9 nucleotides agree with TRBD1. CDR1 and CDR2 (germline): MDHEN, SYDVKM. This CDR3 contains 16 residues. Trimming took 6 bases from V and 4 from J; bases not matched to a gene: 12. CDR3 loop: CASRVTGLTGGTEAFF. DNA for the CDR3: TGTGCCAGCAGGGTCACCGGGCTGACAGGGGGCACTGAAGCTTTCTTT.

J is TRBJ2-1 and V is TRBV7-2; TRBD2 matches at 8 bases. Germline V CDR1 and CDR2: SGHTA, FQGNSA. With 2 bases clipped from V and 2 bases from J, the junction kept 11 bases outside the gene matches. The CDR3 totals 18 residues. The CDR3 protein is CASSLRGGLGRTYNEQFF. The CDR3 DNA reads as TGTGCCAGCAGCTTAAGGGGGGGACTAGGGAGAACCTACAATGAGCAGTTCTTC.

The rearrangement uses TRBV27 and TRBJ2-2; 8 bases are shared with TRBD1. Trimming took 1 base from V and 4 from J; bases not matched to a gene: 5. Germline CDR1 MNHEY, CDR2 SMNVEV (reference sequence). CDR3 length: 16 amino acids. DNA of the CDR3: TGTGCCAGCAGTTTATGGCAGGGGGCGGGCACCGGGGAGCTGTTTTTT. Amino acids: CASSLWQGAGTGELFF.

The rearrangement links TRBV19 to TRBJ2-3; possibly TRBD2 for D (6 bases). V was shortened by 8 bases and J by 2 bases, with 17 bases between the two germline ends. This CDR3 contains 15 residues. Germline V gene sequence: CDR1 LNHDA, CDR2 SQIVND (reference sequence). The CDR3 sequence: CASGPWGEVTDTQYF. The CDR3, as DNA: TGTGCCAGTGGCCCATGGGGGGAGGTCACAGATACGCAGTATTTT. The variable domain in full, completed from reference TRBV19 and TRBJ2-3, reads DGGITQSPKYLFRKEGQNVTLSCEQNLNHDAMYWYRQDPGQGLRLIYYSQIVNDFQKGDIAEGYSVSREKKESFPLTVTSAQKNPTAFYLCASGPWGEVTDTQYFGPGTRLTVL.